This T cell receptor (beta chain) was sequenced for a study of control samples from healthy donors and cancer patients. This CDR3 region has 12 residues. Per the germline V gene, CDR1 is KGHSH and CDR2 is LQKENI. Trimming took 3 bases from V and 4 from J, leaving 6 bases between them. Measured with immunoSEQ multiplex PCR; TCRdb has only the in-frame clones, and not every one. The data show some 160,000 clones, with 85% to 95% seen just once and 8.5% held by the top ten. The specimen was blood. This clonotype originated in a woman in her 40s in good health. The chain employs TRBV18 and TRBJ1-2; no definite D call. The CDR3 reads CASSPEGYGYTF. Here the CDR3 DNA reads TGTGCCAGCTCACCGGAGGGCTATGGCTACACCTTC. Supplemented by reference TRBV18 and TRBJ1-2, the full variable domain reads NAGVMQNPRHLVRRRGQEARLRCSPMKGHSHVYWYRQLPEEGLKFMVYLQKENIIDESGMPKERFSAEFPKEGPSILRIQQVVRGDSAAYFCASSPEGYGYTFGSGTRLTVV.